This TCR beta chain stems from a study of blood T cell repertoires in COVID-19. The overall study: Acute and convalescent COVID-19 samples came from the United States, Italy and Spain. Sources were T cells, B-cell-depleted T cells, or PBMCs; the material itself was cDNA or gDNA.

Authors' analysis steps: Estimation of nucleated cell counts relied on the amplification of reference gene primers. Here immunoSEQ multiplex PCR was the method, and the copy in TCRdb shows in-frame clones only, minus some. The DNA gave D and trimming, while V, J and clone size come from that table. Seen here are a few hundred thousand clones, about 85% observed once, and the top ten hold under 4%. Trimming at V came to 4 bases and at J to 6 bases, leaving 14 bases not matched to a gene. CDR3 size: 17 residues. CDR1 SEHNR and CDR2 FQNEAQ come from the germline V gene (reference sequence). The clonotype originates from a young man with active or convalescent COVID-19. Sequencing was done on a sample of peripheral blood. The J gene is TRBJ2-1, the V gene TRBV7-9, with 8 nucleotides matching TRBD2. In nucleotides, the CDR3 is TGTGCCAGCAGCTCCCTACCCCCGGGACTAGGTCGCAATGAGCAGTTCTTC. Its protein product is CASSSLPPGLGRNEQFF.